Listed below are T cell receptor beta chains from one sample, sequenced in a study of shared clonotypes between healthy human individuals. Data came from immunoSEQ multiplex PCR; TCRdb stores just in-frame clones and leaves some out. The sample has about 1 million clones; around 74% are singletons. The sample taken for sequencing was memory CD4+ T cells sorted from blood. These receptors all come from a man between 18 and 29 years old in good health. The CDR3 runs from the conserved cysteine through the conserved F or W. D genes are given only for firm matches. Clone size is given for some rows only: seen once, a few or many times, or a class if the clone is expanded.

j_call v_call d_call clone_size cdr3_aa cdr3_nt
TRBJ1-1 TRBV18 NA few CASSPTANTEAFF TGTGCCAGCTCACCGACAGCGAACACTGAAGCTTTCTTT
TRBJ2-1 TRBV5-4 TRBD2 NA CASSLAGTSYYNEQFF TGTGCCAGCAGCTTGGCCGGGACTAGCTACTACAATGAGCAGTTCTTC
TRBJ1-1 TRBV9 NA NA CASSAHWGNTEAFF TGTGCCAGCAGCGCCCATTGGGGGAACACTGAAGCTTTCTTT
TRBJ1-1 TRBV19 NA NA CASSPGWVTEAFF TGTGCCAGTAGTCCAGGGTGGGTTACTGAAGCTTTCTTT
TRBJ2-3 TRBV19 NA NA CASSIEPGAHTDTQYF TGTGCCAGTAGTATAGAACCGGGGGCCCACACAGATACGCAGTATTTT
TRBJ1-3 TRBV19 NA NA CASSRPGSSGNTIYF TGTGCCAGTAGTCGCCCCGGGAGCTCTGGAAACACCATATATTTT
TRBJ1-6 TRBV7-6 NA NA CASSSSPYNSPLHF TGTGCCAGCAGCTCGAGCCCCTATAATTCACCCCTCCACTTT
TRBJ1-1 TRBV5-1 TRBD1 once CASSLGTGGLTEAFF TGCGCCAGCAGCTTGGGTACAGGGGGCTTGACTGAAGCTTTCTTT
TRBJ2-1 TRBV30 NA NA CAWSASQNEQFF TGTGCCTGGAGTGCTTCGCAAAATGAGCAGTTCTTC
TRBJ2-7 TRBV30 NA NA CAWSASYEQYF TGTGCCTGGAGCGCTTCGTACGAGCAGTACTTC
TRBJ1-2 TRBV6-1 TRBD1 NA CASSGTGTVINYGYTF TGTGCCAGCAGTGGAACTGGGACAGTGATTAACTATGGCTACACCTTC
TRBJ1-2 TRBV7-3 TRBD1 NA CASSDRQGEGYTF TGTGCCAGCAGCGACAGACAGGGGGAGGGCTACACCTTC
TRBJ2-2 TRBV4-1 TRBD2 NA CASSRGPTSGDTGELFF TGCGCCAGCAGCCGCGGGCCGACTAGCGGAGACACCGGGGAGCTGTTTTTT
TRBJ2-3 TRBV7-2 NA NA CASSLAPGGTDTQYF TGTGCCAGCAGCTTAGCCCCGGGAGGCACAGATACGCAGTATTTT
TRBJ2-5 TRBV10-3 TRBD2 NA CASSASGGEETQYF TGTGCCAGCTCCGCTAGCGGGGGGGAAGAGACCCAGTACTTC
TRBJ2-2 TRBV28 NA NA CASSAADRSTGELFF TGTGCCAGCAGCGCGGCTGACAGGAGCACCGGGGAGCTGTTTTTT
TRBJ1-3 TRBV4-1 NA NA CASSQDVGSGNTIYF TGCGCCAGCAGCCAAGATGTCGGCTCTGGAAACACCATATATTTT
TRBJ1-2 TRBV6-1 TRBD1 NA CASSRRGQGEGYTF TGTGCCAGCAGTCGCCGGGGACAGGGAGAAGGCTACACCTTC
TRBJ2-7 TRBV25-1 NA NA CASSGGGRYEQYF TGTGCCAGCAGTGGAGGGGGTAGGTACGAGCAGTACTTC
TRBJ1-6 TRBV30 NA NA CAWSVDNRWSSPLHF TGTGCCTGGAGTGTAGATAACAGGTGGAGTTCACCCCTCCACTTT
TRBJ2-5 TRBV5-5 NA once CASSFIPPETQYF TGTGCCAGCAGCTTCATACCGCCGGAGACCCAGTACTTC
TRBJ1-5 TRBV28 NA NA CASSFSRGTTNQPQHF TGTGCCAGCAGTTTCTCGAGAGGGACAACTAATCAGCCCCAGCATTTT
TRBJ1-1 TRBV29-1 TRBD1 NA CSVDRTGFDTEAFF TGCAGCGTAGACCGGACAGGGTTTGACACTGAAGCTTTCTTT
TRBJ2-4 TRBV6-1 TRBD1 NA CASSVYGGTGDSEAKNIQYF TGTGCCAGCAGTGTTTACGGGGGGACAGGGGATTCCGAGGCCAAAAACATTCAGTACTTC
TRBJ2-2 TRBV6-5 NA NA CASSYQRGGLSGELFF TGTGCCAGCAGTTACCAACGAGGGGGGTTGTCTGGGGAGCTGTTTTTT
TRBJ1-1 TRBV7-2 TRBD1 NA CASSPVTGSYTEAFF TGTGCCAGCAGCCCCGTGACAGGGTCATACACTGAAGCTTTCTTT
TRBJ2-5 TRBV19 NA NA CASSSRTGTVQETQYF TGTGCCAGTAGTAGCCGAACCGGGACGGTCCAAGAGACCCAGTACTTC